The 9 T cell receptor beta chains presented below share a single source sample, sequenced in a study of T cells in Graves' hyperthyroidism and ophthalmopathy. TCR beta CDR3 region amplification was performed from RNA transcripts. The HTBI primer set drove a first-round RT-PCR of the TCR CDR3. TCRdb fed the multiplex PCR reads into MiXCR, producing one record per CDR3 protein. There are about 480,000 distinct CDR3 sequences in the sample; 20% to 25% occur only once, and around 54% lies in the top ten. The sequenced material came from blood. Receptor source: a woman in her 70s with Graves' ophthalmopathy.

This clonotype has more than one count but fewer than ten. The chain has TRBV4-2 and TRBJ2-7; no clear D. V was trimmed by 0 bases and J by 8 bases, leaving 8 bases between them. Germline CDR1 LGHNA, CDR2 YNFKEQ. This CDR3 has 12 amino acids. CDR3 protein: CASSQDRSKQYF. Here the CDR3 DNA reads TGTGCCAGCAGCCAAGATCGCAGCAAGCAGTACTTC.

This clonotype was seen repeatedly, ten times or more. The rearrangement uses TRBV20-1 and TRBJ2-7; 7 bases align to TRBD1. Germline CDR1 and CDR2: DFQATT and SNEGSKA (reference sequence). J was trimmed by 2 bases and V by 1 base; bases with no gene match: 8. This CDR3 comprises 15 residues. The CDR3 DNA is TGCAGTGCTAGAGCGAGAGACAGGGAGCCCTACGAGCAGTACTTC. This gives the protein CSARARDREPYEQYF.

This sequence joins TRBV6-2 or TRBV6-3 and TRBJ1-5; no definite D call. The ends were cut back, 5 bases at V and 7 bases at J, with 15 bases in the middle. This CDR3 contains 14 residues. CDR1 is MNHEY, CDR2 SVGEGT, per germline. CDR3 amino acids: CASSHASARQPQHF. In DNA form, the CDR3 reads TGTGCCAGCAGTCACGCCTCGGCGAGACAGCCCCAGCATTTT.

CDR3 residues: CASSSGDYRGSYEQYF. Written as DNA, the CDR3 is TGTGCCAGTAGTTCCGGGGACTACCGCGGCTCCTACGAGCAGTACTTC. V usage is TRBV19 and J usage is TRBJ2-7, with TRBD2 matching 7 bases. The junction had 10 bases not matched to a gene; V was cut back by 5 bases and J by 0 bases. The V gene's germline CDR1 is LNHDA and CDR2 SQIVND (reference sequence). This CDR3 is built from 16 residues.

This chain uses TRBV5-1 with TRBJ1-2; D remains unclear. Germline V gene lookup returns CDR1 SGHRS and CDR2 YFSETQ. The V and J ends lost 5 bases and 8 bases respectively, with 16 bases between them. CDR3 length: 13 residues. The CDR3 DNA follows: TGCGCCAGCAGACCTGACCAAACCGGGGGCTACACCTTC. This codes for CASRPDQTGGYTF.

This clonotype was recorded a few times. V and J are TRBV20-1 and TRBJ2-3, with TRBD2 matching 8 bases. Germline V gene sequence: CDR1 DFQATT, CDR2 SNEGSKA (reference sequence). The trim removed 0 bases at V and 5 bases at J, leaving 7 bases unmatched. CDR3 length: 15 amino acids. CDR3 sequence reads: CSARDLASGRDTQYF. CDR3 coding DNA: TGCAGTGCTAGAGATTTGGCGAGCGGGAGAGATACGCAGTATTTT.

Ten or more counts support this clonotype. The V gene is TRBV6-1, the J gene TRBJ1-5; perhaps TRBD1 as D (5 bases). V was trimmed by 6 bases and J by 5 bases, leaving 11 bases between them. The CDR3 has 13 residues. Germline V gene lookup returns CDR1 MNHNS and CDR2 SASEGT. The DNA for the CDR3 is TGTGCCAGCAGGCAGGGATTGTATCAGCCCCAGCATTTT. This codes for CASRQGLYQPQHF.

The rearrangement uses TRBV10-3 and TRBJ2-5, with D unresolved. V was shortened by 3 bases and J by 2 bases, with 7 bases between the two germline ends. Germline V gene sequence: CDR1 ENHRY, CDR2 SYGVKD. CDR3 length: 13 amino acids. CDR3 nucleotides: TGTGCCATCAGTGATAGTAGACAAGAGACCCAGTACTTC. Protein sequence: CAISDSRQETQYF.

This clonotype has more than one count but fewer than ten. The chain joins TRBV10-2 to TRBJ1-1, with TRBD1 as a possible D gene (5 bases). Per germline, CDR1 WSHSY and CDR2 SAAADI. CDR3 size: 12 residues. Trimming removed 8 bases from V and 2 bases from J, with 9 bases in between. The CDR3 bases are TGCGCCAGCTCAGACAGTAACACTGAAGCTTTCTTT. As protein: CASSDSNTEAFF.